Given below is one TCR beta chain in context. Its cognate antigen has yet to be identified. No base qualities exist here, and no much larger clone lies one base off it. Genomic DNA was isolated from the sorted cells so that the TCRbeta CDR3 region could be sequenced. The immunoSEQ Assay was used to sequence the TCRbeta CDR3 regions. TCRdb limited this immuneACCESS table to in-frame rearrangements with V and J called. A share of clones is missing; checked studies link under half to unresolved V genes, and the rest is unexplained. This sample comprises tens of thousands of clones, 80% to 90% of them detected only once. Together, the top ten hold over 1.5% of the sample. CDR1 and CDR2 are read off the germline V gene as SGHTA and FQGNSA. The CDR3 measures 13 amino acids from cysteine to phenylalanine. The sequence is cut down to CDR3 DNA, 39 bases in frame from base 1. The trial excluded patients who had a history of autoimmune disease or who were on systemic immunosuppression. Peripheral blood for TCR sequencing was collected from all dose cohorts at baseline, on cycle 4 day 1, and on cycle 7 day 1. Samples were obtained from an open-label, multicenter, first-in-human phase I dose-escalation trial of ivuxolimab. Adults with locally advanced or metastatic melanoma, renal cell carcinoma, hepatocellular carcinoma or head and neck squamous cell carcinoma were enrolled in the trial. CD4+ and CD8+ T cells were sorted separately from peripheral blood before TCR sequencing.

The sample comes from a study of OX40 agonist ivuxolimab in advanced cancers. For the wider study: Ivuxolimab, which targeted the costimulatory receptor OX40 (CD134), was an agonistic, fully human IgG2 monoclonal antibody. Intravenous ivuxolimab was administered to patients every 2 weeks at six dose levels: 0.01, 0.1, 0.3, 1.5, 3 and 10 mg/kg. Of the approximately 50 dose-escalation patients, hepatocellular carcinoma was present in approximately 20, melanoma in roughly 15, renal cell carcinoma in 9 and head and neck cancer in 9. The dose-escalation cohort was roughly 87% male with a mean age of 60 years, ranging from roughly 20 to 85. Prior anti-PD-1, anti-PD-L1 or anti-CTLA-4 therapy was permitted, and checkpoint inhibitors had been received by about two fifths of dose-escalation patients. Three dose-escalation patients achieved partial responses, one with hepatocellular carcinoma and two with cutaneous melanoma. The point of sequencing TCRbeta in the periphery was to test whether ivuxolimab changed TCR sequence diversity and drove clonal T-cell expansion. The paper describes the monotherapy dose-escalation part (N of about 52 patients) of the phase I trial of ivuxolimab. Here is what the overall study found, with its caveats: Which antigens the clonally expanded peripheral T cells were specific for was not determined. Clonal expansion of both CD4+ and CD8+ blood T cells was observed from baseline to week 6 at doses 0.1 to 3.0 mg/kg. On average, CD8+ T cells showed more expanded clones than CD4+ T cells after ivuxolimab. Partial responders in the 0.1-3.0 mg/kg groups had among the lowest normalized peripheral clonal expansion, especially among CD8+ T cells. Low levels of normalized T-cell clonal expansion were also seen in some patients who did not respond.

The chain joins TRBV7-2 to TRBJ2-5, with 7 middle bases fitting TRBD2. Matching the DNA end better, TRBJ2-7 makes the J call doubtful. The TCR was taken from an adult with an advanced solid tumor such as melanoma, head and neck, liver or kidney cancer. The source material was CD4+ or CD8+ T cells sorted from blood, sampled in a trial of the OX40 agonist ivuxolimab. The encoded CDR3 is CASSLGTMNEQYF. The nucleotides read TGTGCCAGCAGCCTGGGGACTATGAACGAGCAGTACTTC.